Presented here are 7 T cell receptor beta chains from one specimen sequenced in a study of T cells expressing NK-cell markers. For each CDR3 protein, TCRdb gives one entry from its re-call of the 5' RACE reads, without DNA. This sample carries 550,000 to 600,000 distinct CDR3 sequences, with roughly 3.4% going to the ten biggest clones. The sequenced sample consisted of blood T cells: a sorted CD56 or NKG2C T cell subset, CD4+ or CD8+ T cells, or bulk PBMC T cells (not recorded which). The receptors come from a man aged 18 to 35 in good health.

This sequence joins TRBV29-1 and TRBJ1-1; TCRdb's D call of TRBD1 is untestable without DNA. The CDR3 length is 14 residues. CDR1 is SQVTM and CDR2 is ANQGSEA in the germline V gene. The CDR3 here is CSVGDGQMNTEAFF. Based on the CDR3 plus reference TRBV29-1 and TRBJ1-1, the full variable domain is SAVISQKPSRDICQRGTSLTIQCQVDSQVTMMFWYRQQPGQSLTLIATANQGSEATYESGFVIDKFPISRPNLTFSTLTVSNMSPEDSSIYLCSVGDGQMNTEAFFGQGTRLTVV.

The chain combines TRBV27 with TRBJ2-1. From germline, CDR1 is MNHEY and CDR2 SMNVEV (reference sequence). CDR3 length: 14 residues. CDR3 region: CASRRTVSYNEQFF.

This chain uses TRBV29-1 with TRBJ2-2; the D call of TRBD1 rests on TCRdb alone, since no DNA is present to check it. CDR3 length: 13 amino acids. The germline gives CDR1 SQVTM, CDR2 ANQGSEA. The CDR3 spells CSVETKGDGELFF.

CDR3 protein: CASSLAQGLNEQYF. This chain links TRBV7-8 with TRBJ2-7; TCRdb's D call, TRBD1, is unchecked because there is no DNA. The germline V gene encodes CDR1 SGHVS and CDR2 FQNEAQ. CDR3 length: 14 amino acids.

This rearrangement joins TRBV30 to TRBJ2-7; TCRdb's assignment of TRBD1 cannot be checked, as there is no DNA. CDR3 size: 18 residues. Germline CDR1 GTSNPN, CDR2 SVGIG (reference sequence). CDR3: CAWRLGPVSGTGGYEQYF.

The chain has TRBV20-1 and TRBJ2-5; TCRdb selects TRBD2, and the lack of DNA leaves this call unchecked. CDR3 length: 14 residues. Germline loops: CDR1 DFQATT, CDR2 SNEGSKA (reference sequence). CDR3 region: CSASMGLVSETQYF.

CDR3 protein: CAWSVNAGTDLSPYEQYF. This chain uses TRBV30 with TRBJ2-7; the TCRdb call, TRBD1, lacks DNA for checking. The CDR3 runs 18 residues. Germline V gene sequence: CDR1 GTSNPN, CDR2 SVGIG (reference sequence).